Following are 15 T cell receptor beta chains from one sample sequenced in a study of shared clonotypes between healthy human individuals. Here immunoSEQ multiplex PCR was the method, and the copy in TCRdb shows in-frame clones only, minus some. The data hold approximately 590,000 clones, with roughly 96% observed a single time. Cells designated naive CD8 were CD45RO-negative and were positively selected for CCR7, with terminally differentiated effector memory CD45RA+ cells excluded. The sample taken for sequencing was naive CD8+ T cells sorted from blood. The receptors here all came from a woman aged 30 to 39 in good health.

The chain recombines TRBV13 with TRBJ1-4, with D unclear. This CDR3 contains 15 residues. Looked up from germline, CDR1 is PRHDT and CDR2 is FYEKMQ (reference sequence). Trimming took off 7 bases at V and 4 bases at J, with 16 bases between the two ends. CDR3 in amino acids: CASTPKRGFNEKLFF. CDR3 DNA: TGTGCCAGCACCCCCAAGCGGGGTTTTAATGAAAAACTGTTTTTT.

This chain connects TRBV11-2 to TRBJ2-7, with TRBD1 as a possible D gene (5 bases). The CDR3 contains 13 residues. Looked up from germline, CDR1 is SGHAT and CDR2 is FQNNGV. Trimming took 5 bases from V and 1 from J, leaving 9 bases between them. Here the CDR3 reads CASSPDSSYEQYF. In DNA, the CDR3 is TGTGCCAGCAGCCCCGACAGTTCCTACGAGCAGTACTTC.

This rearrangement joins TRBV27 to TRBJ2-2; TRBD2 aligns across 10 bases. Germline assignment: CDR1 MNHEY and CDR2 SMNVEV (reference sequence). CDR3 size: 16 residues. The V and J ends lost 5 bases and 3 bases, in that order; junction bases with no gene match: 6. The CDR3 region is CASSPGTSVYTGELFF. The CDR3 DNA sequence: TGTGCCAGCAGTCCGGGGACTAGCGTGTACACCGGGGAGCTGTTTTTT.

V is TRBV27 and J is TRBJ2-7; D might be TRBD2 (5 bases). The germline V gene encodes CDR1 MNHEY and CDR2 SMNVEV (reference sequence). The CDR3 is 12 residues long. V gave up 8 bases and J gave up 3 bases, with 11 bases separating them. The CDR3 is CASEGRNYEQYF. In DNA form, the CDR3 reads TGTGCCAGCGAGGGTCGAAACTACGAGCAGTACTTC.

This chain joins TRBV6-4 and TRBJ1-1, with a tentative D call TRBD1 (5 bases). Looked up from germline, CDR1 is MRHNA and CDR2 is SNTAGT. Trimming stripped 7 bases from V and 4 bases from J, with 16 bases between. CDR3 length: 14 amino acids. CDR3 region: CASTSGGVGTEAFF. CDR3 coding DNA: TGTGCCAGCACCTCGGGGGGGGTAGGCACTGAAGCTTTCTTT.

The V gene is TRBV7-9, the J gene TRBJ2-5; 8 positions agree with TRBD2. J was trimmed by 5 bases and V by 4 bases; bases with no gene match: 6. Germline-derived CDR1 and CDR2 are SEHNR and FQNEAQ (reference sequence). This CDR3 has 14 amino acids. This CDR3 reads CASSWGLVGETQYF. The DNA for the CDR3 is TGTGCCAGCAGCTGGGGACTAGTAGGGGAGACCCAGTACTTC.

This clone came up once. The CDR3 spells CAISEETLNQPQHF. DNA of the CDR3: TGTGCCATCAGTGAAGAGACACTGAATCAGCCCCAGCATTTT. This chain links TRBV10-3 with TRBJ1-5; the D is unclear. Deletions cut 3 bases from V and 4 bases from J, with 10 bases between. This CDR3 contains 14 residues. Germline loops: CDR1 ENHRY, CDR2 SYGVKD.

The rearrangement joins TRBV11-3 to TRBJ2-3; 10 bases match TRBD2. There are 15 residues in the CDR3. Germline assignment: CDR1 SGHNT and CDR2 YENEEA. V shed 5 bases, J shed 6 bases, and the junction held 8 bases outside the gene matches. The DNA of the CDR3 is TGTGCCAGCAGCCCGGGACTAGCGTCAGTTGATACGCAGTATTTT. Its protein is CASSPGLASVDTQYF.

The chain carries TRBV7-9 and TRBJ2-7, with D possibly TRBD2 on 5 matching bases. The CDR3 runs to 16 residues. Germline CDR1 and CDR2: SEHNR and FQNEAQ (reference sequence). The V end was cut by 4 bases, the J end by 2 bases, with 18 bases between. The CDR3 DNA follows: TGTGCCAGCAGCTACGACTGGACGGGAAACACCTACGAGCAGTACTTC. Translating it yields CASSYDWTGNTYEQYF. The whole variable domain, remainder taken from reference TRBV7-9 and TRBJ2-7, is DTGVSQNPRHKITKRGQNVTFRCDPISEHNRLYWYRQTLGQGPEFLTYFQNEAQLEKSRLLSDRFSAERPKGSFSTLEIQRTEQGDSAMYLCASSYDWTGNTYEQYFGPGTRLTVT.

The CDR3 nucleotides are TGTGCCAGCAGTTTATACGGCAGGAGGGAGACCCAGTACTTC. Translated, it gives CASSLYGRRETQYF. This sequence joins TRBV27 and TRBJ2-5; perhaps TRBD2 as D (5 bases). With 1 base removed from V and 5 bases from J, the gap between germline ends came to 11 bases. The CDR3 loop spans 14 amino acids. The germline V gene encodes CDR1 MNHEY and CDR2 SMNVEV (reference sequence).

A single count supports this clone. J is TRBJ1-1 and V is TRBV19; 7 bases align to TRBD1. V lost 5 bases and J lost 0; bases outside the gene matches: 12. The CDR3 is 17 amino acids. Germline V lookup: CDR1 LNHDA, CDR2 SQIVND (reference sequence). CDR3 coding DNA: TGTGCCAGTAGTTGGAACCCCTTGGGACAGATGAACACTGAAGCTTTCTTT. The encoded protein is CASSWNPLGQMNTEAFF.

The J gene is TRBJ1-2, the V gene TRBV5-1; no reliable D call. This CDR3 has 13 amino acids. Germline V gives CDR1 SGHRS, CDR2 YFSETQ. Deletions cut 4 bases from V and 4 bases from J, with 11 bases between. For the CDR3, the DNA is TGCGCCAGCAGCGCCTTTGGTAGCTATGGCTACACCTTC. This translates into CASSAFGSYGYTF.

The V and J genes are TRBV28 and TRBJ2-7; perhaps TRBD2 as D (6 bases). CDR3 size: 15 residues. V shed 5 bases and J shed 0 bases, with 14 bases lying between them. Germline V gives CDR1 MDHEN, CDR2 SYDVKM. The CDR3 DNA reads as TGTGCCAGCAGTGACCGGACTACCAACTCCTACGAGCAGTACTTC. Translation gives CASSDRTTNSYEQYF.

This clone was picked up one time. The CDR3 region has the DNA TGTGCCTGGAGTGGGATCAGGCCCGATGGCTACACCTTC. Amino acids: CAWSGIRPDGYTF. The chain links TRBV30 to TRBJ1-2; D gene unclear. The CDR3 runs 13 residues. CDR1 and CDR2 (germline): GTSNPN, SVGIG (reference sequence). The ends were cut back, 1 base at V and 6 bases at J, with 12 bases in the middle.

V gene TRBV4-2 combines with J gene TRBJ2-7, with TRBD2 matching over 11 bases. V lost 2 bases to trimming and J lost 3 bases; unmatched junction nucleotides: 9. The CDR3 is 17 residues long. CDR1 is LGHNA, CDR2 YNFKEQ, per germline. DNA for the CDR3: TGTGCCAGCAGCCAATCCCCCCGGACTAGCGGGCGCTACGAGCAGTACTTC. Translating gives CASSQSPRTSGRYEQYF.